The text below deals with one TCR beta chain. The CDR3 is made up of 14 amino acids. Germline-derived CDR1 and CDR2 are SGHRS and YFSETQ. V was clipped by 4 bases and J by 7 bases; unmatched bases: 9. This entry is derived from a study of early T cells in non-severe SARS-CoV-2 infection. One entry per CDR3 protein results from TCRdb running MiXCR on the 5' RACE reads. The sample holds tens of thousands of distinct CDR3 sequences; roughly 8.2% are singletons and the top ten take 13%. The TCR comes from an adult who was a healthcare worker with PCR-confirmed SARS-CoV-2 infection or an uninfected control (not recorded which). The specimen comprised whole blood, sampled at baseline. The chain is built from TRBV5-1 and TRBJ1-2; TRBD1 aligns across 8 bases. The CDR3, as DNA: TGCGCCAGCAGCCCGGCGAGGGACAGGTTTGGCTACACCTTC. Amino acid sequence: CASSPARDRFGYTF.